These 24 T cell receptor beta chains came from one sample sequenced in a study of identical twins. TCRdb used MiXCR to reprocess the 5' RACE reads, holding one entry per CDR3 protein. The sample lists 500,000 to 550,000 distinct CDR3 sequences, approximately 22% occurring once. These same records also appear under a second study, on T cells expressing NK-cell markers.

The sample taken for sequencing was CD4+ T cells sorted from blood. The receptor source for this set is a woman aged 18-35 years in good health.

J is TRBJ2-5 and V is TRBV10-3, with 7 bases matching TRBD2. Germline V CDR1 and CDR2: ENHRY, SYGVKD. Losses at the gene ends were 3 bases for V and 4 bases for J; bases not matched to a gene: 8. CDR3 length: 15 residues. CDR3 amino acids: CAISDLGERGETQYF. The CDR3 DNA reads as TGTGCCATCAGTGATCTGGGGGAGCGGGGAGAGACCCAGTACTTC.

This clonotype was observed a handful of times. The chain joins TRBV30 to TRBJ2-5, with D tentatively TRBD1 or TRBD2 (5 bases each). Germline assignment: CDR1 GTSNPN and CDR2 SVGIG (reference sequence). The CDR3 contains 11 residues. V gave up 2 bases and J gave up 5 bases, with 6 bases separating them. The CDR3 is CAWSWGETQYF. DNA of the CDR3: TGTGCCTGGAGTTGGGGGGAGACCCAGTACTTC.

In this sample, this clonotype turned up a few times. The chain recombines TRBV3-1 with TRBJ2-7; TRBD2 matches 11 bases. CDR1 is LGHDT and CDR2 is YNNKEL in the germline V gene (reference sequence). The CDR3 covers 14 residues. The junction had 6 bases not matched to a gene; V was cut back by 9 bases and J by 2 bases. Written as DNA, the CDR3 is TGTGCCAGGGTGCCTAGCGGGAGGCCCTACGAGCAGTACTTC. This sequence encodes CARVPSGRPYEQYF.

There are a few counts of this clonotype. J is TRBJ1-1 and V is TRBV20-1; possible D gene TRBD1, 6 bases. The CDR3 sequence is 13 residues long. The germline gives CDR1 DFQATT, CDR2 SNEGSKA (reference sequence). Trimming cost V 6 bases and J 3 bases, with 14 bases left between them. CDR3 loop: CSAQGGGDTEAFF. DNA of the CDR3: TGCAGTGCCCAAGGGGGTGGGGACACTGAAGCTTTCTTT.

The rearrangement uses TRBV6-1 and TRBJ1-2; 9 bases are shared with TRBD1. Germline lookup yields CDR1 MNHNS and CDR2 SASEGT. This CDR3 comprises 15 residues. Germline trimming cut 6 bases from V and 2 bases from J; bases unmatched to any gene: 7. The CDR3 is CASRPRTGVNYGYTF. CDR3 nucleotide sequence: TGTGCCAGCAGACCAAGGACAGGGGTCAACTATGGCTACACCTTC.

The chain uses TRBV12-3 or TRBV12-4 and TRBJ1-3; 9 positions agree with TRBD1. The CDR3 spans 15 residues. J gave up 2 bases and V 3 bases, and 2 bases lay outside the gene matches. The CDR3 spells CASSLWDRAGNTIYF. The DNA of the CDR3 is TGTGCCAGCAGTTTGTGGGACAGGGCTGGAAACACCATATATTTT.

The gene calls are TRBV5-5 and TRBJ1-4; no definite D call. Germline CDR1 reads SGHKS; CDR2 reads YYEKEE (reference sequence). Trimming left V 2 bases short and J 0 bases short, with 8 bases between. This CDR3 is built from 15 residues. DNA of the CDR3: TGTGCCAGCAGCTTTTCATCAGCAACTAATGAAAAACTGTTTTTT. As protein: CASSFSSATNEKLFF.

Only a few counts were recorded for this clonotype. V usage is TRBV7-9 and J usage is TRBJ2-1; D is perhaps TRBD1 (5 bases). With 5 bases removed from V and 0 bases from J, the gap between germline ends came to 17 bases. Germline V gene lookup returns CDR1 SEHNR and CDR2 FQNEAQ (reference sequence). This CDR3 has 17 amino acids. The CDR3 spells CASSAQGRVTSYNEQFF. As DNA, the CDR3 is TGTGCCAGCAGCGCCCAGGGCAGGGTGACCTCCTACAATGAGCAGTTCTTC.

The rearrangement links TRBV7-2 to TRBJ2-7, with 7 bases matching TRBD2. Trimming cost V 5 bases and J 0 bases; bases outside gene matches: 7. Germline V CDR1 and CDR2: SGHTA, FQGNSA. The CDR3 has 15 residues. CDR3 sequence reads: CASSRSGTTSYEQYF. The CDR3 DNA sequence: TGTGCCAGCAGCCGCTCCGGGACTACCTCCTACGAGCAGTACTTC.

This clonotype was found a few times. This chain uses TRBV24-1 with TRBJ2-7; D might be TRBD1 (5 bases). Germline CDR1 reads KGHDR; CDR2 reads SFDVKD. The CDR3 spans 12 residues. V was trimmed by 6 bases and J by 6 bases, leaving 11 bases between them. CDR3 nucleotide sequence: TGTGCCACCAGTTTAAAGGGGTGCGAGCAGTACTTC. Translation gives CATSLKGCEQYF.

V and J are TRBV6-5 and TRBJ2-1; D possibly corresponds to TRBD2 (6 bases). The CDR3 totals 14 residues. Trimming took 0 bases from V and 7 from J, leaving 10 bases between them. Germline V gene lookup returns CDR1 MNHEY and CDR2 SVGAGI. CDR3 sequence: CASSYSMLANEQFF. In nucleotides, the CDR3 is TGTGCCAGCAGTTACTCGATGCTAGCGAATGAGCAGTTCTTC.

The V and J genes are TRBV7-6 and TRBJ2-1; TRBD2 might be the D (6 bases). Per the germline V gene, CDR1 is SGHVS and CDR2 is FNYEAQ. V was pared by 3 bases and J by 7 bases, with 16 bases between. The CDR3 is 15 amino acids. The CDR3 loop reads CASSLSAGSWNEQFF. DNA for the CDR3: TGTGCCAGCAGCTTGTCAGCGGGCTCATGGAATGAGCAGTTCTTC.

This rearrangement joins TRBV5-6 to TRBJ2-7, with D perhaps TRBD1 (8 bases). The CDR3 runs to 15 residues. Germline-derived CDR1 and CDR2 are SGHDT and YYEEEE. The V gene lost 2 bases and the J gene lost 4 bases, with 16 bases spanning the gap. CDR3 nucleotide sequence: TGTGCCAGCAGCTTATGGACAGGGAGGGTGTACGAGCAGTACTTC. Its protein is CASSLWTGRVYEQYF. The full variable domain, completed using reference TRBV5-6 and TRBJ2-7, is DAGVTQSPTHLIKTRGQQVTLRCSPKSGHDTVSWYQQALGQGPQFIFQYYEEEERQRGNFPDRFSGHQFPNYSSELNVNALLLGDSALYLCASSLWTGRVYEQYFGPGTRLTVT.

There are many counts of this clonotype. This chain links TRBV7-9 with TRBJ2-1; 14 positions agree with TRBD2. Germline assignment: CDR1 SEHNR and CDR2 FQNEAQ (reference sequence). V lost 3 bases, J lost 9 bases, and 4 bases stayed unmatched. The CDR3 has 15 residues. CDR3 sequence reads: CASSFSGLAGAEQFF. The DNA for the CDR3 is TGTGCCAGCAGCTTCTCGGGACTAGCGGGAGCTGAGCAGTTCTTC.

This clonotype was recorded many times. This chain joins TRBV7-8 and TRBJ2-1, with 7 bases fitting TRBD1. V shed 6 bases, J shed 6 bases, and the junction held 11 bases outside the gene matches. Germline loops: CDR1 SGHVS, CDR2 FQNEAQ. There are 15 residues in the CDR3. CDR3 DNA: TGTGCCAGCAGTCGAACAGGGGACCTCGGCAATGAGCAGTTCTTC. Translating it yields CASSRTGDLGNEQFF.

This chain joins TRBV5-1 and TRBJ2-1; TRBD1 is a possible D gene (6 bases). The CDR3 has 14 residues. V was clipped by 4 bases and J by 4 bases, with 12 bases between them. CDR1 and CDR2 (germline): SGHRS, YFSETQ. The CDR3 DNA follows: TGCGCCAGCAGCGTGAACAGGGTTTACAATGAGCAGTTCTTC. Its translation: CASSVNRVYNEQFF.

This clonotype was recorded a few times. The chain combines TRBV20-1 with TRBJ1-2; D perhaps matches TRBD1 (5 bases). Per the germline V gene, CDR1 is DFQATT and CDR2 is SNEGSKA (reference sequence). The CDR3 has 14 residues. The ends were cut back, 5 bases at V and 6 bases at J, with 19 bases in the middle. The DNA for the CDR3 is TGCAGTGCTGGGGTCAGGGAGGGAGCGAATGGCTACACCTTC. Encoded protein: CSAGVREGANGYTF.

This chain joins TRBV5-1 and TRBJ2-5, with 9 bases that match TRBD1. The CDR3 runs to 16 residues. In germline, CDR1 is SGHRS, CDR2 YFSETQ. V gave up 3 bases and J gave up 5 bases; unmatched junction bases: 11. The CDR3 protein is CASSSRPGQGFETQYF. CDR3 bases: TGCGCCAGCAGCTCCAGACCGGGACAGGGATTCGAGACCCAGTACTTC. Together with reference TRBV5-1 and TRBJ2-5, the CDR3 gives the full variable domain: KAGVTQTPRYLIKTRGQQVTLSCSPISGHRSVSWYQQTPGQGLQFLFEYFSETQRNKGNFPGRFSGRQFSNSRSEMNVSTLELGDSALYLCASSSRPGQGFETQYFGPGTRLLVL.

This clonotype occurred many times. This chain joins TRBV7-2 and TRBJ2-7; unclear D gene. The CDR3 sequence is 14 residues long. CDR1 is SGHTA and CDR2 is FQGNSA in the germline V gene. V was cut by 5 bases and J by 2 bases, with 13 bases left in between. CDR3: CASSAQLGAYEQYF. The CDR3 nucleotides are TGTGCCAGCAGCGCTCAGCTTGGAGCCTACGAGCAGTACTTC.

The chain uses TRBV20-1 and TRBJ2-2; D gene unclear. V lost 2 bases and J lost 5, with 9 bases in between. From germline, CDR1 is DFQATT and CDR2 SNEGSKA (reference sequence). The CDR3 runs to 13 residues. The CDR3 DNA follows: TGCAGTGCTAGAAGTGTCGAGACCGGGGAGCTGTTTTTT. It is translated as CSARSVETGELFF.

In nucleotides, the CDR3 is TGTGCCAGCAGAAAAACCACTAGCGGGGGTGAGACCCAGTACTTC. This encodes CASRKTTSGGETQYF. The chain couples TRBV2 to TRBJ2-5; TRBD2 aligns across 11 bases. Trimming at V came to 6 bases and at J to 5 bases, leaving 8 bases not matched to a gene. This CDR3 has 15 amino acids. Germline-derived CDR1 and CDR2 are SNHLY and FYNNEI.

The gene calls are TRBV6-2 or TRBV6-3 and TRBJ2-1; 9 positions match TRBD2. After removal of 2 bases from V and 6 bases from J, the junction contained 5 bases not matched to a gene. The CDR3 runs 15 residues. Germline CDR1 and CDR2: MNHEY and SVGEGT. CDR3 residues: CASSYRGGRANEQFF. The CDR3 coding sequence is TGTGCCAGCAGTTACCGGGGCGGGAGGGCCAATGAGCAGTTCTTC.

V gene TRBV18 combines with J gene TRBJ1-4; D call uncertain. Germline CDR1 KGHSH, CDR2 LQKENI. V was trimmed by 3 bases and J by 3 bases, leaving 17 bases between them. The CDR3 extends over 17 amino acids. CDR3 sequence (DNA): TGTGCCAGCTCACCTTTCCCGCCCGGGTTGGCTAATGAAAAACTGTTTTTT. Translation: CASSPFPPGLANEKLFF. Filled out from reference TRBV18 and TRBJ1-4, the complete variable domain reads NAGVMQNPRHLVRRRGQEARLRCSPMKGHSHVYWYRQLPEEGLKFMVYLQKENIIDESGMPKERFSAEFPKEGPSILRIQQVVRGDSAAYFCASSPFPPGLANEKLFFGSGTQLSVL.

The chain employs TRBV7-9 and TRBJ2-4, with D possibly TRBD1 on 5 matching bases. V lost 5 bases to trimming and J lost 8 bases, with 19 bases between them. Germline V lookup: CDR1 SEHNR, CDR2 FQNEAQ (reference sequence). The CDR3 covers 15 residues. DNA for the CDR3: TGTGCCAGCAGCCCTTACCTAGGGGCAGGTGACATTCAGTACTTC. Translating gives CASSPYLGAGDIQYF. The whole variable domain, filled in from reference TRBV7-9 and TRBJ2-4, reads DTGVSQNPRHKITKRGQNVTFRCDPISEHNRLYWYRQTLGQGPEFLTYFQNEAQLEKSRLLSDRFSAERPKGSFSTLEIQRTEQGDSAMYLCASSPYLGAGDIQYFGAGTRLSVL.